This T cell receptor (beta chain) is from a study of blood T cell repertoires in COVID-19. The overall study: The origin of the acute and convalescent COVID-19 samples was the United States, Italy and Spain. T cells, B-cell-depleted T cells, or PBMCs provided the cDNA or gDNA that served as material.

The V gene end was trimmed by 3 bases and the J gene end by 4 bases; junction bases not matched to a gene: 7. Germline V gene lookup returns CDR1 SGHNT and CDR2 YENEEA. The CDR3 extends over 15 amino acids. In the original workflow: Estimation of nucleated cell counts was performed using reference gene primer amplification. The table came from immunoSEQ multiplex PCR; TCRdb's copy has only in-frame clones and leaves some out. The V and J calls and clone size were taken over from that table, and D and trimming were inferred from the DNA. The data hold 250,000 to 300,000 clones, with 70% to 90% observed a single time.

J is TRBJ2-3 and V is TRBV11-3, with 7 nucleotides matching TRBD1. The sample consisted of peripheral blood. This clonotype was obtained from a young man with active or convalescent COVID-19. CDR3 sequence reads: CASSLVGGLADTQYF. CDR3 in DNA: TGTGCCAGCAGCTTGGTAGGGGGCCTCGCAGATACGCAGTATTTT. The complete variable domain, with remaining parts taken from reference TRBV11-3 and TRBJ2-3, reads EAGVVQSPRYKIIEKKQPVAFWCNPISGHNTLYWYLQNLGQGPELLIRYENEEAVDDSQLPKDRFSAERLKGVDSTLKIQPAELGDSAVYLCASSLVGGLADTQYFGPGTRLTVL.